Many counts were recorded for the clone carrying this T cell receptor beta chain. The target antigen is unknown. MiXCR, applied by TCRdb to the 5' RACE reads, yields one record per CDR3 protein. The table includes roughly 150,000 distinct CDR3 sequences, roughly 8.2% detected once. The CDR3 has 17 residues. V was shortened by 4 bases and J by 1 base, with 18 bases between the two germline ends. Germline CDR1 and CDR2: SGHRS and YFSETQ. This sample was included in a study of T cells after yellow fever vaccination. Study-wide points: Subsequent to the booster, the majority of primary-vaccination clones reappeared (96% CD4, 88% CD8).

This TCR derives from a man younger than 45 who received the YFV17D yellow fever vaccine. The chain combines TRBV5-1 with TRBJ2-1; D ambiguous. Here the sequenced sample was CD4+ T cells sorted from PBMCs, taken 5 days after the yellow fever booster vaccination. CDR3 sequence (DNA): TGCGCCAGCAGCACTAACATGGCGTTTGGGTCCTACAATGAGCAGTTCTTC. It is translated as CASSTNMAFGSYNEQFF.